One T cell receptor beta chain is described in this entry. The sample originates from a study of blood T cell repertoires in COVID-19. Study-level background: Spain, Italy and the United States supplied samples that represented acute and convalescent COVID-19. PBMCs, B-cell-depleted T cells, or T cells were the source of the cDNA or gDNA that made up the material.

CDR3 length: 15 amino acids. Trimming pared 4 bases from V and 2 bases from J, leaving 14 bases between. Germline V gene lookup returns CDR1 SGHTA and CDR2 FQGNSA. Original processing notes: Reference gene primer amplification yielded estimated nucleated cell counts. Sequencing used immunoSEQ multiplex PCR; TCRdb keeps in-frame clones, though not all of them. The V and J calls and clone size are taken from that table; D and trimming were inferred from the DNA. The sample holds about 150,000 clones, 85% to 90% seen once. One Seattle source followed patients from active infection through their disease course.

This receptor was obtained from a man aged 18-30 years with COVID-19, enrolled during active disease. Specimen: peripheral blood. This chain joins TRBV7-2 and TRBJ2-5; tentative D call: TRBD2 (7 bases). CDR3 protein: CASSSGRGLQETQYF. Here the CDR3 DNA reads TGTGCCAGCAGCTCAGGCAGGGGACTACAAGAGACCCAGTACTTC.